Each of the 8 T cell receptor beta chains below was sequenced from the same sample in a study of blood T cell repertoires in COVID-19. Method: immunoSEQ multiplex PCR; TCRdb's copy keeps in-frame clones and lacks some. The table shows around 150,000 clones, with about 79% occurring only once. The sample comprised peripheral blood. Receptors originate from a woman at least 80 years old with active or convalescent COVID-19.

The chain has TRBV2 and TRBJ2-5; TRBD2 matches at 7 bases. J was trimmed by 4 bases and V by 8 bases; bases with no gene match: 7. The CDR3 totals 13 residues. Germline CDR1 and CDR2: SNHLY and FYNNEI. The CDR3 DNA sequence: TGTGCCAGCCAAGGGAGGGGAGGAGAGACCCAGTACTTC. Translated: CASQGRGGETQYF.

V gene TRBV19 combines with J gene TRBJ1-5; 11 bases align to TRBD1. The germline V gene encodes CDR1 LNHDA and CDR2 SQIVND (reference sequence). Germline trimming cut 0 bases from V and 3 bases from J; bases unmatched to any gene: 1. The CDR3 is made up of 16 amino acids. Here the CDR3 DNA reads TGTGCCAGTAGTATAGAGGACAGGGGGCCCAATCAGCCCCAGCATTTT. Its translation: CASSIEDRGPNQPQHF.

The chain links TRBV11-2 to TRBJ2-1; 9 bases align to TRBD2. CDR3 length equals 14 residues. From germline, CDR1 is SGHAT and CDR2 FQNNGV. V shed 8 bases, J shed 6 bases, and the junction held 8 bases outside the gene matches. For the CDR3, the DNA is TGTGCCAGCTCGAGGTCAGCGGGGGGCAATGAGCAGTTCTTC. It translates to CASSRSAGGNEQFF.

This rearrangement joins TRBV5-6 to TRBJ1-2; D might be TRBD1 (6 bases). V was cut by 1 base and J by 8 bases, with 18 bases left in between. The CDR3 consists of 15 residues. CDR1 and CDR2 from the germline V gene are SGHDT and YYEEEE. This CDR3 reads CASSLRGATAGGYTF. Written as DNA, the CDR3 is TGTGCCAGCAGCTTGCGGGGGGCTACGGCCGGAGGCTACACCTTC.

The chain combines TRBV9 with TRBJ1-6, with 12 bases matching TRBD1. The germline V gene has CDR1 SGDLS and CDR2 YYNGEE. This CDR3 region has 16 residues. V shed 3 bases, J shed 6 bases, and the junction held 4 bases outside the gene matches. Written as DNA, the CDR3 is TGTGCCAGCAGCGCCACGGGACAGGGGGCTAATTCACCCCTCCACTTT. Amino acids: CASSATGQGANSPLHF.

V and J are TRBV6-5 and TRBJ1-2, with TRBD1 matching over 7 bases. The CDR3 consists of 13 residues. Germline V gives CDR1 MNHEY, CDR2 SVGAGI. V gave up 5 bases and J gave up 4 bases; unmatched junction bases: 4. The CDR3 reads CASSRDSSYGYTF. The CDR3 DNA sequence: TGTGCCAGCAGTCGGGACAGCTCCTATGGCTACACCTTC.

V gene TRBV11-2 combines with J gene TRBJ2-3; 14 bases align to TRBD2. CDR3 size: 19 residues. Trimming removed 0 bases from V and 0 bases from J; junction bases left unmatched: 5. The germline CDR1 and CDR2 sequences are SGHAT and FQNNGV. The CDR3 DNA is TGTGCCAGCAGCTTAGATCTGGGACTAGCGGGAGTTAGCACAGATACGCAGTATTTT. Amino acids: CASSLDLGLAGVSTDTQYF.

The genes are TRBV19 and TRBJ1-6; a possible D gene is TRBD1 (6 bases). Trimming removed 6 bases from V and 3 bases from J, with 12 bases in between. This CDR3 region has 15 residues. The V gene's germline CDR1 is LNHDA and CDR2 SQIVND (reference sequence). For the CDR3, the DNA is TGTGCCAGTAGCGTGGAGGACAGCTATAATTCACCCCTCCACTTT. Its protein is CASSVEDSYNSPLHF.